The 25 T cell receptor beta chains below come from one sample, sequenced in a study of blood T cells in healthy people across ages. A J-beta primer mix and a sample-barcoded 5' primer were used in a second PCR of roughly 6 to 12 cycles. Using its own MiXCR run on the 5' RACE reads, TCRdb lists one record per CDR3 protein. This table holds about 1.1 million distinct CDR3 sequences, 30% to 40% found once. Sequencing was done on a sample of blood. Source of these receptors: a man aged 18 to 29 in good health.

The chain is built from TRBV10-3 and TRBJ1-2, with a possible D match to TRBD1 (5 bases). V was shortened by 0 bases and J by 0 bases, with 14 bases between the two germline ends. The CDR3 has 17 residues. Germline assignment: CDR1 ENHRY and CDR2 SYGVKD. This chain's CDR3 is CAISESKGDPANYGYTF. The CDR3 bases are TGTGCCATCAGTGAGTCGAAAGGGGACCCTGCTAACTATGGCTACACCTTC.

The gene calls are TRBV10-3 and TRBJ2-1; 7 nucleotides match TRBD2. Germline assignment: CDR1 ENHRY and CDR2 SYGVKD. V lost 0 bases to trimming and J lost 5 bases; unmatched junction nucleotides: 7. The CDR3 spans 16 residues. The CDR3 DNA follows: TGTGCCATCAGTGAGTCCGGCCTAGCGGACAACAATGAGCAGTTCTTC. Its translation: CAISESGLADNNEQFF.

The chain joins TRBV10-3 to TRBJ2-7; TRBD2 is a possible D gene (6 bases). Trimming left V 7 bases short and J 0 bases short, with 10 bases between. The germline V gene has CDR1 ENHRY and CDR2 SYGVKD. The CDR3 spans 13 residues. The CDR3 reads CAIKEGPSYEQYF. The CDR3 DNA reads TGTGCCATCAAGGAGGGGCCCTCCTACGAGCAGTACTTC.

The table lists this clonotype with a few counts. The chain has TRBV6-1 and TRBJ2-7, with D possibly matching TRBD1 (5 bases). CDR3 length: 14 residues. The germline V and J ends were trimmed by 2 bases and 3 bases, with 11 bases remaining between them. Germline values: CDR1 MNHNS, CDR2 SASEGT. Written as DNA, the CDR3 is TGTGCCAGCAGTGAACGGTCCGACAGCTACGAGCAGTACTTC. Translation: CASSERSDSYEQYF.

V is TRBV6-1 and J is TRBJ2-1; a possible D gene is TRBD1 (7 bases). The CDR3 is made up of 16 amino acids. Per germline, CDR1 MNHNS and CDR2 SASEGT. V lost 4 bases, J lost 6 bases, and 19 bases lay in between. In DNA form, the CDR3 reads TGTGCCAGCAGTGCTTCACGACAGGGAGGAAGCAATGAGCAGTTCTTC. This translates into CASSASRQGGSNEQFF.

The CDR3, as DNA: TGCAGCGTAACCCACCAGGCGGCTAACTATGGCTACACCTTC. This encodes CSVTHQAANYGYTF. The chain is built from TRBV29-1 and TRBJ1-2; D gene ambiguous. CDR1 and CDR2 from the germline V gene are SQVTM and ANQGSEA. V gave up 6 bases and J gave up 0 bases, with 14 bases separating them. The CDR3 runs 14 residues.

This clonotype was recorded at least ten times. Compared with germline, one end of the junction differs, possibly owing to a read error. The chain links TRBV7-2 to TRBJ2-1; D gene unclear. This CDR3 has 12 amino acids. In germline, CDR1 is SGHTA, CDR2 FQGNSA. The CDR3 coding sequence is TGCGCCAGCAGCCCAGCCTACAATGAGCAGTTCTTC. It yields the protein CASSPAYNEQFF.

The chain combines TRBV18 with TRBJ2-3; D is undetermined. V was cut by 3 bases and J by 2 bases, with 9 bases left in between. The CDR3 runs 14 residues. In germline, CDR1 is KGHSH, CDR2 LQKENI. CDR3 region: CASSPLAVTDTQYF. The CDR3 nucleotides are TGTGCCAGCTCACCTTTGGCGGTCACAGATACGCAGTATTTT.

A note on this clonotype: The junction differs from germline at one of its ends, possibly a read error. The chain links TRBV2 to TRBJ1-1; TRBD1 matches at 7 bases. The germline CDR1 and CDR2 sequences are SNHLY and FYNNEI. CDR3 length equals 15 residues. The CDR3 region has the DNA TGTGCCAGCAGTGTACAGGGGTCTAGCGGCACTGAGGCTTTCTTT. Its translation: CASSVQGSSGTEAFF.

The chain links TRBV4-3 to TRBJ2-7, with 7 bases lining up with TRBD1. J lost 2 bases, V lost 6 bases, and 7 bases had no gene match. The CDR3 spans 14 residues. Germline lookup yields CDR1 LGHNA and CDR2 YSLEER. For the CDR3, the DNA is TGCGCCAGCAGTAAGGACAGGAACCCCTACGAGCAGTACTTC. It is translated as CASSKDRNPYEQYF.

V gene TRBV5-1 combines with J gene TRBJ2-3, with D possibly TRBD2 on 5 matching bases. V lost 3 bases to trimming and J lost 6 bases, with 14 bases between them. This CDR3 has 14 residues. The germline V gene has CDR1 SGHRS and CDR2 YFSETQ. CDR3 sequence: CASSSDSLGDTQYF. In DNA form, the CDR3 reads TGCGCCAGCAGCTCGGACTCCCTGGGGGATACGCAGTATTTT.

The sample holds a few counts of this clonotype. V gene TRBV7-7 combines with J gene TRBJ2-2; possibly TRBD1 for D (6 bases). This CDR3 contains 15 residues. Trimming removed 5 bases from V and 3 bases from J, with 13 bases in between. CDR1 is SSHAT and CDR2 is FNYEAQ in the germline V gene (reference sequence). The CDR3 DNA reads TGTGCCAGCAGCCAAGAGACAGGATACACCGGGGAGCTGTTTTTT. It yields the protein CASSQETGYTGELFF.

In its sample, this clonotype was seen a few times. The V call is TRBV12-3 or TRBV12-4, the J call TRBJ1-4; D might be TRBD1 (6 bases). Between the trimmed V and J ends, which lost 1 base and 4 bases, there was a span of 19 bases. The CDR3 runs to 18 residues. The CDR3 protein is CASSLGEEDRPHNEKLFF. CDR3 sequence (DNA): TGTGCCAGCAGTTTAGGGGAAGAGGACAGACCACATAATGAAAAACTGTTTTTT.

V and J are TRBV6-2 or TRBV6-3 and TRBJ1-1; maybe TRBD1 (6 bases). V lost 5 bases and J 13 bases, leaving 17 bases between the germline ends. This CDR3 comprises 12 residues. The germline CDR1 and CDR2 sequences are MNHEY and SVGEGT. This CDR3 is CASSATGLLDFF. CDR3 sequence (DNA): TGTGCCAGCAGTGCGACAGGTCTCCTTGATTTCTTT.

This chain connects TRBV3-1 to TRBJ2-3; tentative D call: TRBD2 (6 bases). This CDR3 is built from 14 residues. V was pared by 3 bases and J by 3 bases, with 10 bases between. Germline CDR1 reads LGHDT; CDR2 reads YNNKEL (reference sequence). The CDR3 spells CASSHEEGTDTQYF. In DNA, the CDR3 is TGTGCCAGCAGCCACGAGGAGGGGACAGATACGCAGTATTTT.

CDR3 sequence reads: CASSRNSGGDYNEQFF. The CDR3 DNA sequence: TGTGCCAGCAGCCGGAATAGCGGGGGGGACTACAATGAGCAGTTCTTC. V usage is TRBV3-1 and J usage is TRBJ2-1, with TRBD2 matching over 11 bases. This CDR3 spans 16 amino acids. V trimming: 4 bases; J trimming: 3 bases; junction bases outside the gene matches: 5. The germline gives CDR1 LGHDT, CDR2 YNNKEL (reference sequence).

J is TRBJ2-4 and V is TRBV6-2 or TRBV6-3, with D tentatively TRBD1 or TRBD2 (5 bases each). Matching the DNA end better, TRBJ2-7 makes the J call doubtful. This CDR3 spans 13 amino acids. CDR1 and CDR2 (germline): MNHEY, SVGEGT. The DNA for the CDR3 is TGTGCCAGCAGTTATAGGGACCCCTACGAGCAGTACTTC. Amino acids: CASSYRDPYEQYF.

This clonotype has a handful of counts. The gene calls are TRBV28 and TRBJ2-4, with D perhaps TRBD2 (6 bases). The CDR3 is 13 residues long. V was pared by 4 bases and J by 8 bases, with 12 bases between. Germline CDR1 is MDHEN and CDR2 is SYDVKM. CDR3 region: CASSSLERDIQYF. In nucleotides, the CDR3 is TGTGCCAGCAGTTCCCTAGAGCGGGACATTCAGTACTTC.

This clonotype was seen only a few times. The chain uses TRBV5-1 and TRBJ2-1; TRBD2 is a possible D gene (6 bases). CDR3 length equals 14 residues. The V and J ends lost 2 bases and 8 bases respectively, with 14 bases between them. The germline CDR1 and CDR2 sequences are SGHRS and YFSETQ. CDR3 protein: CASSLLASGDEQFF. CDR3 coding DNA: TGCGCCAGCAGCTTACTAGCCTCCGGTGATGAGCAGTTCTTC.

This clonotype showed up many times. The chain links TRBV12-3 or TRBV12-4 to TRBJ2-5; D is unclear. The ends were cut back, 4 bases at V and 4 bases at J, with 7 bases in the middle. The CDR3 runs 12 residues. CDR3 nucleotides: TGTGCCAGCAGTTCTAACCTAGAGACCCAGTACTTC. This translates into CASSSNLETQYF.

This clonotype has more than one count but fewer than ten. The CDR3 DNA reads TGTGCCAGCAGCTTGGGAGCTAGGACTATCTACAATGAGCAGTACTTC. Its translation is CASSLGARTIYNEQYF. This sequence joins TRBV7-2 and TRBJ2-1; possible D gene TRBD2, 6 bases. The J call may not be correct, given that the DNA end is closer to TRBJ2-7. Germline V gene lookup returns CDR1 SGHTA and CDR2 FQGNSA. The CDR3 runs 16 residues.

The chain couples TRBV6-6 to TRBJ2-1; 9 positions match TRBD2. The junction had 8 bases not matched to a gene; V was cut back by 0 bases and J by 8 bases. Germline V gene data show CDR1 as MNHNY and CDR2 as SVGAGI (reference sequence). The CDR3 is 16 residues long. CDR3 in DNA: TGTGCCAGCAGTTACTCAGGCGGGGGGGCCTCGGATGAGCAGTTCTTC. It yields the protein CASSYSGGGASDEQFF.

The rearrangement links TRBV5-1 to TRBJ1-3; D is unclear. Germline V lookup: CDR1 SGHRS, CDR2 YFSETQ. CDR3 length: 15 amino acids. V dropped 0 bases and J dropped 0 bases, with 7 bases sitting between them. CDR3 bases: TGCGCCAGCAGCTTGGCCGCGGCCTCTGGAAACACCATATATTTT. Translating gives CASSLAAASGNTIYF.

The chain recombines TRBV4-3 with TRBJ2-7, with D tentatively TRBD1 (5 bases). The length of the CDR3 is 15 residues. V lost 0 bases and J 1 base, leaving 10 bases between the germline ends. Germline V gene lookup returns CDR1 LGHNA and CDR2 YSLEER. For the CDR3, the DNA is TGCGCCAGCAGCCAAGAGTGGCAGGGATCCTACGAGCAGTACTTC. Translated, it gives CASSQEWQGSYEQYF.

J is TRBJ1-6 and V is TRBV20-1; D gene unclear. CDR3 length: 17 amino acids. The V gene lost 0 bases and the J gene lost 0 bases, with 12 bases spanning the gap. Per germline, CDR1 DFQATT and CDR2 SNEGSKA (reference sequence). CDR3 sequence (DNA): TGCAGTGCTAGAGATGATGCGTTAAGCTCCTATAATTCACCCCTCCACTTT. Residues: CSARDDALSSYNSPLHF.